Listed below are T cell receptor beta chains from one sample, sequenced in a study of shared clonotypes between healthy human individuals. TCRdb's table, derived via immunoSEQ multiplex PCR, lists solely in-frame clones and lacks some. The sample records around 1 million clones, about 80% being singletons. Sequencing used memory CD4+ T cells sorted from blood. The receptors here all came from a young man in good health. Each CDR3 is given with its conserved first and last residue. A D gene is named only where the DNA matches it firmly. The size of a clone is reported for some rows only, either as once, few or many, or as a class for expanded clones.

d_gene: NA; abundance: NA; j_gene: TRBJ2-5; v_gene: TRBV6-1; CDR3nt: TGTGCCAGCAGTGCCCTTGGGGCTGCGCTAGAGACCCAGTACTTC; CDR3aa: CASSALGAALETQYF
d_gene: TRBD2; abundance: NA; j_gene: TRBJ2-2; v_gene: TRBV5-1; CDR3nt: TGCGCCAGCAGCTTCCGGACTAGCGAACGGGAGCTGTTTTTT; CDR3aa: CASSFRTSERELFF
d_gene: NA; abundance: NA; j_gene: TRBJ2-2; v_gene: TRBV9; CDR3nt: TGTGCCAGCAGTACGGGACAACTTCGCGGGGAGCTGTTTTTT; CDR3aa: CASSTGQLRGELFF
d_gene: TRBD1; abundance: few; j_gene: TRBJ2-7; v_gene: TRBV5-4; CDR3nt: TGTGCCAGCAGTTGGGACAGGGCAATTTCCTACGAGCAGTACTTC; CDR3aa: CASSWDRAISYEQYF
d_gene: TRBD1; abundance: NA; j_gene: TRBJ2-2; v_gene: TRBV11-2; CDR3nt: TGTGCCAGCAGCCTACAGGGGACCGGGGAGCTGTTTTTT; CDR3aa: CASSLQGTGELFF
d_gene: NA; abundance: NA; j_gene: TRBJ2-7; v_gene: TRBV6-5; CDR3nt: TGTGCCAGCAGCTTTGGACAGAACTACGAGCAGTACTTC; CDR3aa: CASSFGQNYEQYF
d_gene: NA; abundance: NA; j_gene: TRBJ1-2; v_gene: TRBV28; CDR3nt: TGTGCCAGCAGTCCCCCGGCCGGGACTAACTATGGCTACACCTTC; CDR3aa: CASSPPAGTNYGYTF
d_gene: NA; abundance: NA; j_gene: TRBJ1-1; v_gene: TRBV30; CDR3nt: TGTGCCTGGACCCTAGACGGGAGGGGCACTGAAGCTTTCTTT; CDR3aa: CAWTLDGRGTEAFF
d_gene: NA; abundance: NA; j_gene: TRBJ2-1; v_gene: TRBV7-2; CDR3nt: TGTGCCAGCAGCTTAGCCCGGGGACTGGTCTACAATGAGCAGTTCTTC; CDR3aa: CASSLARGLVYNEQFF
d_gene: NA; abundance: once; j_gene: TRBJ2-7; v_gene: TRBV18; CDR3nt: TGTGCCAGCTCACCAACGACCGGCTACGAGCAGTACTTC; CDR3aa: CASSPTTGYEQYF
d_gene: TRBD1; abundance: once; j_gene: TRBJ1-5; v_gene: TRBV19; CDR3nt: TGTGCCAGTAGTATAGACCCACCAGGGGGACTTAGCAATCAGCCCCAGCATTTT; CDR3aa: CASSIDPPGGLSNQPQHF
d_gene: NA; abundance: NA; j_gene: TRBJ2-3; v_gene: TRBV7-9; CDR3nt: TGTGCCAGCAGCTTAATACTACGGGGTACAGATACGCAGTATTTT; CDR3aa: CASSLILRGTDTQYF
d_gene: NA; abundance: NA; j_gene: TRBJ1-2; v_gene: TRBV7-2; CDR3nt: TGTGCCAGCAGCTTAGTTAACCAAGCTAACTATGGCTACACCTTC; CDR3aa: CASSLVNQANYGYTF
d_gene: NA; abundance: NA; j_gene: TRBJ1-4; v_gene: TRBV7-9; CDR3nt: TGTGCCAGCAGCCTCTTGGAAAAACTGTTTTTT; CDR3aa: CASSLLEKLFF
d_gene: TRBD1; abundance: few; j_gene: TRBJ1-1; v_gene: TRBV30; CDR3nt: TGTGCCTGGAGTGACGACAGGGCTCGGGGGAAGACTGAAGCTTTCTTT; CDR3aa: CAWSDDRARGKTEAFF
d_gene: NA; abundance: NA; j_gene: TRBJ2-7; v_gene: TRBV19; CDR3nt: TGTGCCAGTACCTATCGGGCGTACTCCTACGAGCAGTACTTC; CDR3aa: CASTYRAYSYEQYF
d_gene: NA; abundance: NA; j_gene: TRBJ2-4; v_gene: TRBV12-5; CDR3nt: TGTGCTAGTGGTTTTGGACAGACTCAAGCCAAAAACATTCAGTACTTC; CDR3aa: CASGFGQTQAKNIQYF
d_gene: NA; abundance: NA; j_gene: TRBJ2-5; v_gene: TRBV19; CDR3nt: TGTGCCAGTAGTATTGGGTTGGTCCAGGAGGAGACCCAGTACTTC; CDR3aa: CASSIGLVQEETQYF
d_gene: NA; abundance: few; j_gene: TRBJ1-2; v_gene: TRBV7-9; CDR3nt: TGTGCCAGCAGCTCCTTCGGCGACTATGGCTACACCTTC; CDR3aa: CASSSFGDYGYTF
d_gene: NA; abundance: once; j_gene: TRBJ2-1; v_gene: TRBV7-9; CDR3nt: TGTGCCAGCAGCCTAACTCCCAGGGACGGAGAGCAGTTCTTC; CDR3aa: CASSLTPRDGEQFF
d_gene: TRBD2; abundance: NA; j_gene: TRBJ2-3; v_gene: TRBV5-1; CDR3nt: TGCGCCAGCAGTCCCTGGTGGACTAGCGGGAGAGGGAGCACAGATACGCAGTATTTT; CDR3aa: CASSPWWTSGRGSTDTQYF
d_gene: TRBD1; abundance: NA; j_gene: TRBJ2-3; v_gene: TRBV7-2; CDR3nt: TGTGCCAGCAGCCCCCGGGACAGGGGCACAGATACGCAGTATTTT; CDR3aa: CASSPRDRGTDTQYF
d_gene: NA; abundance: NA; j_gene: TRBJ2-2; v_gene: TRBV6-1; CDR3nt: TGTGCCAGCGAGTTACAGGGACTGAACACCGGGGAGCTGTTTTTT; CDR3aa: CASELQGLNTGELFF
d_gene: NA; abundance: NA; j_gene: TRBJ2-7; v_gene: TRBV4-3; CDR3nt: TGCGCCAGCAGCCAAGAGGCAGCGGGCTCTTCCTACGAGCAGTACTTC; CDR3aa: CASSQEAAGSSYEQYF
d_gene: NA; abundance: NA; j_gene: TRBJ1-1; v_gene: TRBV7-8; CDR3nt: TGTGCCAGCAGCTTTCGGAACACTGAAGCTTTCTTT; CDR3aa: CASSFRNTEAFF
d_gene: TRBD1; abundance: NA; j_gene: TRBJ2-2; v_gene: TRBV5-1; CDR3nt: TGCGCCAGCAGCCAGCCGACAGGGGACTTTACCGGGGAGCTGTTTTTT; CDR3aa: CASSQPTGDFTGELFF